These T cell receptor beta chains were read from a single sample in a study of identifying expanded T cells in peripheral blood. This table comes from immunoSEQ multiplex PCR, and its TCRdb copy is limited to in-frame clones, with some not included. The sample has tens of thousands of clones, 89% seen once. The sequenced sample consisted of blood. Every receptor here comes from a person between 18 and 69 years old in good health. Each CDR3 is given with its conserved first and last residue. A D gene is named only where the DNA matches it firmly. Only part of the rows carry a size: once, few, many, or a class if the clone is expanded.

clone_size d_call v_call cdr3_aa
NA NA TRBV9 CASREWGPNTEAFF
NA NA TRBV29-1 CSVRTHQQYF
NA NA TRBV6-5 CASSYSGRGNTGELFF
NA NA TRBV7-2 CASSFTDTQYF
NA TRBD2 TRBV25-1 CASSEWSSGNNEQFF
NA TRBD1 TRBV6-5 CASSGVSGGEQYF
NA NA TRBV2 CASSGAFPDTQYF
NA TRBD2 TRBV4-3 CASSQDRGGGDNEQFF
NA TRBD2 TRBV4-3 CASSQVGGGSGEQYF
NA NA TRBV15 CATSGDRSGNTIYF
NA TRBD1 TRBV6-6 CASSYSRGLNEQFF
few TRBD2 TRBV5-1 CASSWKTSGNTYEQYF
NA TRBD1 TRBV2 CACRDSSNQPQHF
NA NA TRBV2 CASSIRERYNEQFF
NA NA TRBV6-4 CASSDSSRNEQFF
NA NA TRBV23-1 CASTPGVDEQYF
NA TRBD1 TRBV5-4 CASSRGQENSPLHF
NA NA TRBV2 CASVGAASSYNSPLHF
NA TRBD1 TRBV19 CATGTGQGNTIYF
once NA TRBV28 CASSLVGGPPDNEQFF
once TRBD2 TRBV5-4 CASSLWGLAGAGVQETQYF
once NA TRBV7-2 CASSSPLLAFF
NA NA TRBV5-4 CASSSTGIGEQYF
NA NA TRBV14 CASSRIRLPSYNEQFF
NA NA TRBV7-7 CASSLGSGRQETQYF
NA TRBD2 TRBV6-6 CASSYGTSGTYEQYF
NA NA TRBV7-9 CASSLRTATDTQYF
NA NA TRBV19 CASREIRGGNTEAFF
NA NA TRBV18 CASSPPSAKNIQYF
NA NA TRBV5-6 CASSFGGYQETQYF
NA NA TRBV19 CASSSRQAGSKNIQYF
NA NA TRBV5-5 CASSLWPFGDAGELFF
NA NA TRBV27 CASSLFFNSYEQYF